These T cell receptor beta chains were read from a single sample in a study of Ad26.COV2.S vaccination and SARS-CoV-2 variants. Sequencing used immunoSEQ multiplex PCR; TCRdb keeps in-frame clones, though not all of them. Among almost 400,000 clones listed, roughly 90% were seen once. The material was peripheral blood, obtained in a trial of Ad26.COV2.S vaccine versus placebo. These receptor sequences come from a person between 18 and 65 years old who received the Ad26.COV2.S COVID-19 vaccine or a placebo. Each CDR3 is given with its conserved first and last residue. The order of the fields is V gene, J gene, clone size, D gene, CDR3 DNA, CDR3 protein. The D gene is left open where the match is weak. A clone size is listed for some rows: how often the clone was seen (once, few, many), or a class if it is expanded.

V: TRBV27
J: TRBJ2-1
size: .
D: TRBD2
DNA: TGTGCCAGCCTCGAACTGACTAGCCTCTCCCCGGATGAGCAGTTCTTC
CDR3: CASLELTSLSPDEQFF

V: TRBV19
J: TRBJ2-3
size: .
D: TRBD2
DNA: TGTGCCACAGCGACTAGCGGAAGCACAGATACGCAGTATTTT
CDR3: CATATSGSTDTQYF

V: TRBV7-2
J: TRBJ1-1
size: .
D: .
DNA: TGTGCCAGCAGCTCGGCAGGGGTTGTCACTGAAGCTTTCTTT
CDR3: CASSSAGVVTEAFF

V: TRBV6-4
J: TRBJ2-3
size: .
D: TRBD2
DNA: TGTGCCAGCAGTGACTCGTGCCCTAGCGGGGGGGAGCAGGGAGATACGCAGTATTTT
CDR3: CASSDSCPSGGEQGDTQYF

V: TRBV9
J: TRBJ2-7
size: .
D: TRBD1
DNA: TGTGCCAGCAGCGTGGGACAGGGGGGCTACGAGCAGTACTTC
CDR3: CASSVGQGGYEQYF

V: TRBV7-7
J: TRBJ2-5
size: .
D: TRBD2
DNA: TGTGCTAGCAGCTCCCCCAGCGGGAGTAGGCAAGAGACCCAGTACTTC
CDR3: CASSSPSGSRQETQYF

V: TRBV21-1
J: TRBJ2-1
size: .
D: .
DNA: TGTGCCAGCATCCTTAGCGGGAGAGGTGAGCAGTTCTTC
CDR3: CASILSGRGEQFF

V: TRBV27
J: TRBJ1-5
size: .
D: TRBD1
DNA: TGTGCCAGCAGACCTACAGGGGGCGCGGGCAATCAGCCCCAGCATTTT
CDR3: CASRPTGGAGNQPQHF

V: TRBV6-5
J: TRBJ2-7
size: .
D: .
DNA: TGTGCCAGCAAAAGGTCCCCCAGTCAGCCCTACGAGCAGTACTTC
CDR3: CASKRSPSQPYEQYF

V: TRBV28
J: TRBJ2-6
size: .
D: .
DNA: TGTGCCAGCAGTTTGGTACGGGATCCCCTCTCTGGGGCCAACGTCCTGACTTTC
CDR3: CASSLVRDPLSGANVLTF

V: TRBV6-5
J: TRBJ2-7
size: few
D: TRBD2
DNA: TGTGCCAGCAGCTGGACTAGCGGCTCCTACGAGCAGTACTTC
CDR3: CASSWTSGSYEQYF

V: TRBV7-9
J: TRBJ2-1
size: .
D: .
DNA: TGTGCCAGCCCACCGGGACCCGTTTTTTCCTTCGGGCAGTTCTTC
CDR3: CASPPGPVFSFGQFF

V: TRBV7-9
J: TRBJ2-7
size: .
D: .
DNA: TGTGCCAGCAGCTTAGGGGAACGTGCAATCTACGAGCAGTACTTC
CDR3: CASSLGERAIYEQYF

V: TRBV9
J: TRBJ2-4
size: .
D: TRBD1
DNA: TGTGCCAGCAGCGTAGAGTCACAGGGGGGAAACATTCAGTACTTC
CDR3: CASSVESQGGNIQYF

V: TRBV5-6
J: TRBJ1-3
size: .
D: .
DNA: TGTGCCAGCAGCTTCAGAGGTGGGGGGACTGGAAACACCATATATTTT
CDR3: CASSFRGGGTGNTIYF

V: TRBV18
J: TRBJ2-7
size: .
D: .
DNA: TGTGCCAGCTCACCGGCCCCTCTTGTCGAGCAGTACTTC
CDR3: CASSPAPLVEQYF

V: TRBV3-1/TRBV3-2
J: TRBJ2-1
size: .
D: TRBD2
DNA: TGTGCCAGCAGCCGGACTAGCGGGAGGGGAGCCTACAATGAGCAGTTCTTC
CDR3: CASSRTSGRGAYNEQFF

V: TRBV7-9
J: TRBJ2-3
size: .
D: .
DNA: TGTGCCAGCAGCCCCCCCTATGCAGATACGCAGTATTTT
CDR3: CASSPPYADTQYF

V: TRBV6-1
J: TRBJ2-7
size: few
D: .
DNA: TGTGCCAGCAGTGAAGGAGATCGGGGTCCCTACGAGCAGTACTTC
CDR3: CASSEGDRGPYEQYF

V: TRBV28
J: TRBJ2-7
size: .
D: TRBD1
DNA: TGTGCCAGCAGGGGACAGGGAGGATACGAGCAGTACTTC
CDR3: CASRGQGGYEQYF

V: TRBV7-2
J: TRBJ2-7
size: .
D: .
DNA: TGTGCCAGCAGCTTAGACAGAACCTACGAGCAGTACTTC
CDR3: CASSLDRTYEQYF

V: TRBV7-9
J: TRBJ2-1
size: .
D: .
DNA: TGTGCCAGCAGCTTAGCCCTTAGCTCCTACAATGAGCAGTTCTTC
CDR3: CASSLALSSYNEQFF

V: TRBV19
J: TRBJ1-5
size: .
D: TRBD1
DNA: TGTGCCAGCAGGACAGGTCATCAGCCCCAGCATTTT
CDR3: CASRTGHQPQHF

V: TRBV13
J: TRBJ2-3
size: .
D: .
DNA: TGTGCCAGCAGCTTAGAAGCTAGCACGAGTGAGCCAGATACGCAGTATTTT
CDR3: CASSLEASTSEPDTQYF

V: TRBV5-1
J: TRBJ2-1
size: .
D: .
DNA: TGCGCCAGCAGCTTGGTCCCCTACAATGAGCAGTTCTTC
CDR3: CASSLVPYNEQFF

V: TRBV10-3
J: TRBJ1-1
size: .
D: .
DNA: TGTGCCATCAGTGAGTCGGGGATGGGGACTTTCTTT
CDR3: CAISESGMGTFF

V: TRBV2
J: TRBJ1-1
size: .
D: .
DNA: TGTGCCAGCAGGCCATCTACCGGGACCGGGAGAACTGAAGCTTTCTTT
CDR3: CASRPSTGTGRTEAFF

V: TRBV7-8
J: TRBJ2-3
size: .
D: .
DNA: TGTGCCAGCAGCTTATCCGTGGGCTCAGTTACGCAGTATTTT
CDR3: CASSLSVGSVTQYF

V: TRBV11-1
J: TRBJ1-2
size: .
D: .
DNA: TGTGCCAGCAGCGGCGAGACAGTTGTTAACTATGGCTACACCTTC
CDR3: CASSGETVVNYGYTF

V: TRBV6-1
J: TRBJ2-3
size: .
D: .
DNA: TGTGCCAGCAGTGAAGCCCTAACCCCTACGCAGTATTTT
CDR3: CASSEALTPTQYF

V: TRBV7-9
J: TRBJ2-7
size: .
D: TRBD2
DNA: TGTGCCACTGAGACTAGCGGGGCCCCCTACGAGCAGTACTTC
CDR3: CATETSGAPYEQYF

V: TRBV12-5
J: TRBJ2-1
size: .
D: .
DNA: TGTGCTAGTGGTTCCGGCACGTTATACAATGAGCAGTTCTTC
CDR3: CASGSGTLYNEQFF

V: TRBV5-4
J: TRBJ1-2
size: .
D: .
DNA: TGTGCCAGCAGCACCTTGAAGGCCTGGGGCTATGGCTACACCTTC
CDR3: CASSTLKAWGYGYTF

V: TRBV27
J: TRBJ2-1
size: .
D: .
DNA: TGTGCCAGCAGTTTCGACAGCCGCTTCAACAATGAGCAGTTCTTC
CDR3: CASSFDSRFNNEQFF

V: TRBV7-2
J: TRBJ2-2
size: .
D: .
DNA: TGTGCCAGCAGCTTGACTGAGAACACCGGGGAGCTGTTTTTT
CDR3: CASSLTENTGELFF

V: TRBV7-2
J: TRBJ2-5
size: .
D: .
DNA: TGTGCCAGCAGGAGAGGAACAGAGACCCAGTACTTC
CDR3: CASRRGTETQYF

V: TRBV27
J: TRBJ2-3
size: .
D: .
DNA: TGTGCCAGCAGTTTAGTCCCCTCCACAGATACGCAGTATTTT
CDR3: CASSLVPSTDTQYF

V: TRBV6-2/TRBV6-3
J: TRBJ2-1
size: .
D: TRBD2
DNA: TGTGCCAGCAGCTTCAGCGGGATTGGGATTAATGAGCAGTTCTTC
CDR3: CASSFSGIGINEQFF

V: TRBV9
J: TRBJ1-4
size: .
D: .
DNA: TGTGCCAGCAGCAGGCCAGGTCTCGGGAATGAAAAACTGTTTTTT
CDR3: CASSRPGLGNEKLFF

V: TRBV29-1
J: TRBJ1-1
size: .
D: .
DNA: TGCAGGAAAGAGGGGCGGGGCAAGGACACTGAAGCTTTCTTT
CDR3: CRKEGRGKDTEAFF

V: TRBV28
J: TRBJ1-4
size: .
D: .
DNA: TGTGCCAGCAGTTCAGGCCAGAGTAATGAAAAACTGTTTTTT
CDR3: CASSSGQSNEKLFF

V: TRBV7-2
J: TRBJ2-1
size: .
D: .
DNA: TGTGCCAGCAGCTTATTACGGGAGCCTAATGAGCAGTTCTTC
CDR3: CASSLLREPNEQFF

V: TRBV5-1
J: TRBJ1-1
size: .
D: TRBD1
DNA: TGCGCCAGCAGCCCAGGACAGGGGGTTAGCGCTTTCTTT
CDR3: CASSPGQGVSAFF

V: TRBV6-5
J: TRBJ1-1
size: .
D: TRBD1
DNA: TGTGCCAGCCAAATCGGACAGGGGGTGAAAGCTTTCTTT
CDR3: CASQIGQGVKAFF

V: TRBV19
J: TRBJ1-1
size: .
D: .
DNA: TGTGCCAGTAGAATGGGCCAAAACAGGGCCGAACAGACTGAAGCTTTCTTT
CDR3: CASRMGQNRAEQTEAFF

V: TRBV7-2
J: TRBJ1-2
size: .
D: .
DNA: TGTGCCAGCAGCTTCCGACCCGGGACAATTCATGGCTACACCTTC
CDR3: CASSFRPGTIHGYTF

V: TRBV6-1
J: TRBJ2-3
size: .
D: .
DNA: TGTGCCAGCAGTGAAAGGGTAGATACGCAGTATTTT
CDR3: CASSERVDTQYF

V: TRBV7-2
J: TRBJ1-3
size: .
D: .
DNA: TGTGCCAGCAGCGCCCAGGCGGACACCATATATTTT
CDR3: CASSAQADTIYF

V: TRBV7-9
J: TRBJ2-1
size: .
D: TRBD1
DNA: TGTGCCAGCAGCCCGTGGGACAGGGTGGCCTACAATGAGCAGTTCTTC
CDR3: CASSPWDRVAYNEQFF

V: TRBV28
J: TRBJ2-6
size: .
D: TRBD1
DNA: TGTGCCAGCAGTTTAACGACAGGGGCTGGGGCCAACGTCCTGACTTTC
CDR3: CASSLTTGAGANVLTF